Listed below are T cell receptor beta chains from one sample, sequenced in a study of T cells after yellow fever vaccination. A single record per CDR3 protein comes from TCRdb applying MiXCR to the 5' RACE reads. The sample has 450,000 to 550,000 distinct CDR3 sequences; over 15% are singletons. The sequencing here drew on PBMCs, taken 15 days after the yellow fever booster vaccination. These receptors originate from a man between 25 and 39 years old who received the YFV17D yellow fever vaccine. CDR3s include the opening cysteine and the closing phenylalanine or tryptophan. The D gene is left open where the match is weak. Size is stated for part of the rows, as once, few or many counts, or as a class when the clone is expanded.

D gene	V gene	clone size	J gene	CDR3 protein	CDR3 DNA
.	TRBV29-1	.	TRBJ2-3	CSLLLTRMDTQYF	TGCAGCCTACTTCTGACGAGAATGGATACGCAGTATTTT
TRBD2	TRBV20-1	few	TRBJ2-3	CSAHSRLASDTQYF	TGCAGTGCTCACTCGAGACTAGCTTCAGATACGCAGTATTTT
TRBD1	TRBV29-1	few	TRBJ2-7	CSKTGTANNPYEQYF	TGCAGCAAAACCGGGACAGCGAACAATCCCTACGAGCAGTACTTC
TRBD2	TRBV11-2	.	TRBJ2-3	CASSRSGSSLVGTDTQYF	TGTGCCAGCAGCCGGAGCGGGAGTAGCTTGGTCGGCACAGATACGCAGTATTTT
TRBD2	TRBV7-2	many	TRBJ2-7	CASSPSGRASREQYF	TGTGCCAGCAGCCCTAGCGGGAGGGCCAGTAGGGAGCAGTACTTC
.	TRBV5-6	.	TRBJ2-1	CASSGTTHLNEQFF	TGTGCCAGCAGCGGGACAACACACCTCAATGAGCAGTTCTTC
TRBD2	TRBV27	few	TRBJ2-5	CASSGLAGGEETQYF	TGTGCCAGCAGTGGGCTAGCGGGAGGGGAAGAGACCCAGTACTTC
.	TRBV6-2/TRBV6-3	few	TRBJ2-1	CASTGGGKYNEQFF	TGTGCCAGCACTGGTGGCGGGAAGTACAATGAGCAGTTCTTC
.	TRBV7-9	.	TRBJ2-7	CASSLEGNSYEQYF	TGTGCCAGCAGCTTAGAGGGCAACTCCTACGAGCAGTACTTC
.	TRBV10-1	.	TRBJ2-5	CTSPGETQYF	TGCACCAGCCCCGGGGAGACCCAGTACTTC
.	TRBV5-1	.	TRBJ2-6	CASTGTAVSGANVLTF	TGCGCCAGCACCGGGACGGCGGTCTCTGGGGCCAACGTCCTGACTTTC
.	TRBV6-1	.	TRBJ2-5	CASSRTRFHETQYF	TGTGCCAGCAGTAGGACGAGGTTTCATGAGACCCAGTACTTC
.	TRBV7-3	few	TRBJ1-1	CASSLSPPNRLNTEAFF	TGTGCCAGCAGCTTAAGCCCCCCTAATCGATTGAACACTGAAGCTTTCTTT
.	TRBV7-8	few	TRBJ1-5	CASSPGWGGNQPQHF	TGTGCCAGCAGCCCCGGATGGGGGGGCAATCAGCCCCAGCATTTT
.	TRBV5-1	few	TRBJ2-1	CASQMTGGDEQFF	TGCGCCAGCCAAATGACTGGGGGTGATGAGCAGTTCTTC
TRBD2	TRBV18	few	TRBJ2-1	CASSPPGGRADEQFF	TGTGCCAGCTCACCACCGGGGGGGAGGGCCGATGAGCAGTTCTTC
TRBD2	TRBV7-2	.	TRBJ2-1	CASSVPGLADSYNEQFF	TGTGCCAGCAGCGTCCCGGGACTAGCGGATTCCTACAATGAGCAGTTCTTC
TRBD2	TRBV12-5	few	TRBJ2-2	CASGSGTTNGELFF	TGTGCTAGTGGCTCCGGGACTACAAACGGGGAGCTGTTTTTT
.	TRBV11-2	many	TRBJ2-1	CASSPGTQIQFF	TGTGCCAGCAGCCCTGGGACTCAGATACAGTTCTTC
TRBD1	TRBV29-1	.	TRBJ2-5	CSVADGTAQETQYF	TGCAGCGTTGCCGACGGGACAGCCCAAGAGACCCAGTACTTC
.	TRBV12-3/TRBV12-4	.	TRBJ2-7	CASTNRGYQYF	TGTGCCAGCACCAATAGGGGCTACCAGTACTTC
TRBD1	TRBV5-1	.	TRBJ2-5	CASVGQGETQYF	TGCGCCAGCGTCGGACAGGGAGAGACCCAGTACTTC
TRBD1	TRBV7-2	.	TRBJ1-4	CASSNRGTAVYEKLFF	TGTGCCAGCAGCAACAGGGGGACAGCAGTTTATGAAAAACTGTTTTTT
.	TRBV9	.	TRBJ2-1	CASSVDPNYEQFF	TGTGCCAGCAGCGTAGATCCGAACTATGAGCAGTTCTTC
.	TRBV7-9	.	TRBJ2-5	CAAHRDETQYF	TGTGCCGCTCACAGGGATGAGACCCAGTACTTC
.	TRBV12-3/TRBV12-4	few	TRBJ2-3	CATALRGTDTQYF	TGTGCCACCGCCTTGCGGGGAACAGATACGCAGTATTTT
.	TRBV6-5	.	TRBJ1-5	CASSHGGEGQPQHF	TGTGCCAGCAGTCATGGGGGCGAGGGTCAGCCCCAGCATTTT
.	TRBV29-1	few	TRBJ2-3	CSVLRQGTDTQYF	TGCAGCGTGCTCAGACAAGGCACAGATACGCAGTATTTT
.	TRBV12-3/TRBV12-4	many	TRBJ2-1	CASSLGTANEQFF	TGTGCCAGCAGTCTTGGGACGGCCAATGAGCAGTTCTTC
.	TRBV5-4	many	TRBJ2-1	CASSLGGTPGNEQFF	TGTGCCAGCAGCTTGGGGGGGACCCCAGGGAATGAGCAGTTCTTC
.	TRBV20-1	.	TRBJ1-4	CSASGRDGAEKLFF	TGCAGTGCTAGTGGACGGGACGGGGCTGAAAAACTGTTTTTT
.	TRBV10-3	once	TRBJ2-4	CAISEGAHQAKNIQYF	TGTGCCATCAGTGAAGGGGCACATCAAGCCAAAAACATTCAGTACTTC